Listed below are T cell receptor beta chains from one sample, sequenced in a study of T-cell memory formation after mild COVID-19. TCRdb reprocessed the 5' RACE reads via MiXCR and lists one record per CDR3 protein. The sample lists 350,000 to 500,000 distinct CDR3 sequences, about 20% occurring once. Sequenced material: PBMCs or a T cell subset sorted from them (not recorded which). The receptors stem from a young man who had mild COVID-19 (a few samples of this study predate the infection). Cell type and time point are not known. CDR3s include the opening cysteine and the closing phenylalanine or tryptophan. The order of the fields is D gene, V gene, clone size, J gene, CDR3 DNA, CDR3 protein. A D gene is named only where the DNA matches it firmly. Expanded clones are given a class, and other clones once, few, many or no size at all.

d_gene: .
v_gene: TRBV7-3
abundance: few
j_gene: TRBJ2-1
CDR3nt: TGTGCCAGCAGCTTAAATGGTCACAACAATGAGCAGTTCTTC
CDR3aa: CASSLNGHNNEQFF

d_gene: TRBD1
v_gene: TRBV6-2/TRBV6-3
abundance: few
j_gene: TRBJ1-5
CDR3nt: TGTGCCAGCACGGGGACAGGGAACAATCAGCCCCAGCATTTT
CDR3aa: CASTGTGNNQPQHF

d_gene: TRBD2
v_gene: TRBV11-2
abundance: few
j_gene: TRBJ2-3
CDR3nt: TGTGCCACCACAGGACTAGCGCTGGCAGATACGCAGTATTTT
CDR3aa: CATTGLALADTQYF

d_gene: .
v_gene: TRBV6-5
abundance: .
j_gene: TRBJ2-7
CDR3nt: TGTGCCAGCAGTCGCGAGGGCGCTAACTCCTACGAGCAGTACTTC
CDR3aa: CASSREGANSYEQYF

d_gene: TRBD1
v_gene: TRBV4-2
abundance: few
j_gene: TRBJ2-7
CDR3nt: TGTGCCAGCAGCCAAGGGCGATCAGGGACAGGGGGTATCTACGAGCAGTACTTC
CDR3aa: CASSQGRSGTGGIYEQYF

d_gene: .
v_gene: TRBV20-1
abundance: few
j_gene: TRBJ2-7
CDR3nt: TGCAGTGCTATCGAAGGCTACGAGCAGTACTTC
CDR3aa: CSAIEGYEQYF

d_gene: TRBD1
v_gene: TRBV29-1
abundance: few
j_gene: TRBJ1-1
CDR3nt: TGCAGCGTTGATAGGACAGGGGGCCAGACTGAAGCTTTCTTT
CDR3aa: CSVDRTGGQTEAFF

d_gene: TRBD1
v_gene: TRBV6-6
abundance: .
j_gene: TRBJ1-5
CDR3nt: TGTGCCAGCAGCGACCAGGGGGAACAGCCCCAGCATTTT
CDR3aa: CASSDQGEQPQHF

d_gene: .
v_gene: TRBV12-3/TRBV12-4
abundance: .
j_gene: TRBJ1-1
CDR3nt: TGTGCCAGCAGTTTTGTAGGTGAAGCTTTCTTT
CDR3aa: CASSFVGEAFF

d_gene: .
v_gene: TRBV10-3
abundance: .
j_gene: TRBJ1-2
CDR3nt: TGTGCCATCAGACCTTCGCCGGGCGGCTCTAACTATGGCTACACCTTC
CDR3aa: CAIRPSPGGSNYGYTF

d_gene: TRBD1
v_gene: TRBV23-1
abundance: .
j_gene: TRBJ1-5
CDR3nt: TGCGCCAGCCCCGGGACAGGCCCCCATCAGCCCCAGCATTTT
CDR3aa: CASPGTGPHQPQHF

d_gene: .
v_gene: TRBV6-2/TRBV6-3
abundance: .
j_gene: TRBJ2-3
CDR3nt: TGTGCCAGCAGTTACATAACCCGGGACCACTCGGTCGAGGGCACAGATACGCAGTATTTT
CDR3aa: CASSYITRDHSVEGTDTQYF

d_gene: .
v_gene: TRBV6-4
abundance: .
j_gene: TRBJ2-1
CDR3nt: TGTGCCAGCAGTACAGGGTTAGGGTACAATGAGCAGTTCTTC
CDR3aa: CASSTGLGYNEQFF

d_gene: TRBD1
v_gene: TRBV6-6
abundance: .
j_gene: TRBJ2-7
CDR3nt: TGTGCCAGCATAGGACAGGGCGAGCAGTACTTC
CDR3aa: CASIGQGEQYF

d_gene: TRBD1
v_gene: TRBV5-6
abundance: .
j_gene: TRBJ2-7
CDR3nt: TGTGCCAGCAGCTTGCCCACGACAGGGGGGCCCTACGAGCAGTACTTC
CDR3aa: CASSLPTTGGPYEQYF

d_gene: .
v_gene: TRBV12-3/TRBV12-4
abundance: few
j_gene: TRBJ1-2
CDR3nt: TGTGCCAGCAGTTTAGGGGTGGCGGCACCAGAGTCTGGCTACACCTTC
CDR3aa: CASSLGVAAPESGYTF

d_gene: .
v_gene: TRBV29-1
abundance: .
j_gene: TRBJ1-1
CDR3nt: TGCAGCGGCCGGTGGGGCCAGATCTCTGAAGCTTTCTTT
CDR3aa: CSGRWGQISEAFF

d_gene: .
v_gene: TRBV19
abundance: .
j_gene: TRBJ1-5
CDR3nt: TGTGCCAGTAGGGACCCTAGAAATCAGCCCCAGCATTTT
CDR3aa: CASRDPRNQPQHF

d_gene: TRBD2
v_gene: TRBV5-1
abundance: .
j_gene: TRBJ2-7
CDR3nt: TGCGCCAGCAGCGACCCCGGGGGGTCCTACGAGCAGTACTTC
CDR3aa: CASSDPGGSYEQYF

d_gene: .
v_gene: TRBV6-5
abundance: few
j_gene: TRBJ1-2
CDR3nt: TGTGCCAGCAGTGGGGGGTCTACCTATGGCTACACCTTC
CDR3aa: CASSGGSTYGYTF

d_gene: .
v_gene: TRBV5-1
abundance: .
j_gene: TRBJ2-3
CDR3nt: TGCGCCAGCAGCTTGGCTACCTTGAGGGGGACAGATACGCAGTATTTT
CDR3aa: CASSLATLRGTDTQYF

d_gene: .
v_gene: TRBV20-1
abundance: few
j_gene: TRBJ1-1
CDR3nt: TGCAGTGCTAAGTCGGCAGGCACTGAAGCTTTCTTT
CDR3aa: CSAKSAGTEAFF

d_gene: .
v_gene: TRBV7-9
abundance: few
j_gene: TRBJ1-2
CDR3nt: TGTGCCAGCAGCTTGCCGAACTATGGCTACACCTTC
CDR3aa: CASSLPNYGYTF

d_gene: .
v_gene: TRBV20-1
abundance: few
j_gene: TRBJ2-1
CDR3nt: TGCAGTGCACGACAGGGATCCTCGATGGAGGGGGAGCAGTTCTTC
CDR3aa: CSARQGSSMEGEQFF

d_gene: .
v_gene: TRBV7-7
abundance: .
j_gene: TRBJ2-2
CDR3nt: TGTGCTAGCAGCAATGGAGGAGGGGAGGAGCTGTTTTTT
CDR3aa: CASSNGGGEELFF

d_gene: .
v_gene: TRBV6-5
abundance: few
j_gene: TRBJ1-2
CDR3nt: TGTGCCAGCAGCCCCCGGGCCTCAACCCCCTACACCTTC
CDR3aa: CASSPRASTPYTF

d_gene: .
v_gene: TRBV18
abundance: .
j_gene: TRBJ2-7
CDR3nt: TGTGCCAGCTCACCACTCAAGGAGCCCTACGAGCAGTACTTC
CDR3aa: CASSPLKEPYEQYF

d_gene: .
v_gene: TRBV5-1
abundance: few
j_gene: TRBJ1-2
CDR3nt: TGCGCCAGCAGCGAGTCAGGGAGTGAGGGCTACACCTTC
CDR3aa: CASSESGSEGYTF

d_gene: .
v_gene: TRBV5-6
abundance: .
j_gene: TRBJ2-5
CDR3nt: TGTGCCAGCAGCTGGGCAGGGCGAGAGACCCAGTACTTC
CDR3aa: CASSWAGRETQYF

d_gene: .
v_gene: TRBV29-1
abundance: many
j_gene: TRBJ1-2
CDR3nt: TGCAGCGTTGGCGATAACTATGGCTACACCTTC
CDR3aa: CSVGDNYGYTF

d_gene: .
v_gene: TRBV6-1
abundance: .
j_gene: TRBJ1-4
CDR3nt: TGTGCCAGCTGTCGGCAGGGTAGGGGGTATGCAACTAATGAAAAACTGTTTTTT
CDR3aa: CASCRQGRGYATNEKLFF

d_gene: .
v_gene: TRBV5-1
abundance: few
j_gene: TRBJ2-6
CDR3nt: TGCGCCAGCAGCTTGGTCAGGGACTCTGGGGCCAACGTCCTGACTTTC
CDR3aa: CASSLVRDSGANVLTF

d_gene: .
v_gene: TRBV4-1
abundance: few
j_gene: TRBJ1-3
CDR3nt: TGCGCCAGCAGCCAAGATCGGAGCGGGGGTTCCGGGAACACCATATATTTT
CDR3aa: CASSQDRSGGSGNTIYF

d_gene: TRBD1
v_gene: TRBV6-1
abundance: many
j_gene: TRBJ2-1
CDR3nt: TGTGCCAGCAGTGGAGACCCGGGACAGGGGAGCGATGAGCAGTTCTTC
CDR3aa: CASSGDPGQGSDEQFF

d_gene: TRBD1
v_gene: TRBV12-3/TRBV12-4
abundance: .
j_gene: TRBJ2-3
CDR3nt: TGTGCCAGCAGTCCGTCCGGACAGGAGCCCGGGTTGGCACCAGATACGCAGTATTTT
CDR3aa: CASSPSGQEPGLAPDTQYF

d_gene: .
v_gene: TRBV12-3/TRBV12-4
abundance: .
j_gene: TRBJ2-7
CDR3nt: TGTGCCAGCAGTCCCTGGGACGGCTCCTACGAGCAGTACTTC
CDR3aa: CASSPWDGSYEQYF

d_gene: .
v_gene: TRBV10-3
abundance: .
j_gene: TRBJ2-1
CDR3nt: TGTGCCATCAGTGAGCAGGCTGGAATCAATGAGCAGTTCTTC
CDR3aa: CAISEQAGINEQFF

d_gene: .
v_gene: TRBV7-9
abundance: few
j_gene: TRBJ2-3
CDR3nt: TGTGCCACAGTGGACGTATATAGCACAGATACGCAGTATTTT
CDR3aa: CATVDVYSTDTQYF

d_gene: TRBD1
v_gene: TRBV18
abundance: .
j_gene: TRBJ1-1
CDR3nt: TGTGCCAGCTCGGGACAGGATCTTGGCACTGAAGCTTTCTTT
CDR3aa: CASSGQDLGTEAFF

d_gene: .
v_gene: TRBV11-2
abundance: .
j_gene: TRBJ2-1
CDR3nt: TGTGCCAGCAGCTTAGGAAGAGGGGGGGTTTACAATGAGCAGTTCTTC
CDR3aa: CASSLGRGGVYNEQFF

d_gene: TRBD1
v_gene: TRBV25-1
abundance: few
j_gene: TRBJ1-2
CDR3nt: TGTGCCAGCAGCTACGGAGGGGGCGAGGGCTACACCTTC
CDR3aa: CASSYGGGEGYTF